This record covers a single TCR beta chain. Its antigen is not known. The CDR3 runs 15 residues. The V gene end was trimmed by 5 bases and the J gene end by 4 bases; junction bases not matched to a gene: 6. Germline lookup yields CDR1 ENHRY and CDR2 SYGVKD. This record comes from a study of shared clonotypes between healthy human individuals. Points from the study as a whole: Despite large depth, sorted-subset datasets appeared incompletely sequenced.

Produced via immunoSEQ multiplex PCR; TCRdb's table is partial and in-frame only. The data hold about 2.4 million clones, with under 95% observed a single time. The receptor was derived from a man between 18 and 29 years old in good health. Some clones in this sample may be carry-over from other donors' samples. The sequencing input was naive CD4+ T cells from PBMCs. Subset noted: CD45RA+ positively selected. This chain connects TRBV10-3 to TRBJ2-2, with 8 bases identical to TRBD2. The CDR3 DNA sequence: TGTGCCATCAGTCCGGGACTAGGGGCCACCGGGGAGCTGTTTTTT. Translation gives CAISPGLGATGELFF.